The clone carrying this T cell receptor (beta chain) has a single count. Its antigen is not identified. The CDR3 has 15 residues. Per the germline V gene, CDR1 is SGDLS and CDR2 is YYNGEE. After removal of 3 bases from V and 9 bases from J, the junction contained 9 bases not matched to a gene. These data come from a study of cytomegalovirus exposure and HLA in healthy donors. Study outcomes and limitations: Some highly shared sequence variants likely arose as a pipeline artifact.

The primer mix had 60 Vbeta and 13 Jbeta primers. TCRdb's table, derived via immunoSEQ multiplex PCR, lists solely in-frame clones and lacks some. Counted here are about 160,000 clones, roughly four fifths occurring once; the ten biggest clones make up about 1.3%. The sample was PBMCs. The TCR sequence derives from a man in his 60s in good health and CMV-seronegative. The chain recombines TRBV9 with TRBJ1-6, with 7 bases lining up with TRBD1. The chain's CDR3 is CASSEKQGMGSPLHF. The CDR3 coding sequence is TGTGCCAGCAGCGAAAAACAGGGGATGGGTTCACCCCTCCACTTT.